The 25 T cell receptor beta chains given below trace back to one sample, sequenced in a study of T cell responses to AZD1222 COVID-19 vaccine. Libraries were prepared by immunoSEQ multiplex PCR; TCRdb keeps only in-frame clonotypes and omits some of them. The data contain some 120,000 clones, roughly 93% of them singletons. Sequencing was performed on peripheral blood, taken on day 0 of AZD1222 vaccination. These receptors all stem from an adult in good health.

V and J are TRBV19 and TRBJ2-5; either TRBD1 or TRBD2 may supply D (6 bases each). V was clipped by 9 bases and J by 3 bases, with 23 bases between them. This CDR3 comprises 16 residues. CDR1 and CDR2 (germline): LNHDA, SQIVND (reference sequence). CDR3 sequence: CASPLRGAPTEETQYF. DNA of the CDR3: TGTGCCAGCCCGCTAAGGGGGGCCCCCACCGAAGAGACCCAGTACTTC.

The chain couples TRBV7-9 to TRBJ2-1, with 9 bases identical to TRBD1. This CDR3 is 15 amino acids long. The germline gives CDR1 SEHNR, CDR2 FQNEAQ (reference sequence). V trimming: 4 bases; J trimming: 4 bases; junction bases outside the gene matches: 5. The chain's CDR3 is CASSSGQGRYNEQFF. The DNA of the CDR3 is TGTGCCAGCAGCTCCGGACAGGGGCGATACAATGAGCAGTTCTTC.

The chain joins TRBV27 to TRBJ1-1; TRBD1 might be the D (5 bases). Per the germline V gene, CDR1 is MNHEY and CDR2 is SMNVEV (reference sequence). Trimming left V 4 bases short and J 4 bases short, with 19 bases between. The CDR3 totals 16 residues. In DNA form, the CDR3 reads TGTGCCAGCAGTTCAGGACTTATGACCGGGGGCACTGAAGCTTTCTTT. It encodes CASSSGLMTGGTEAFF.

The chain couples TRBV6-1 to TRBJ1-5; D is undetermined. Germline V gene data show CDR1 as MNHNS and CDR2 as SASEGT. CDR3 length equals 13 residues. The V gene lost 1 base and the J gene lost 2 bases, with 3 bases spanning the gap. The CDR3: CASSEVGNQPQHF. The CDR3, as DNA: TGTGCCAGCAGTGAAGTAGGCAATCAGCCCCAGCATTTT.

The V call is TRBV7-3, the J call TRBJ1-3; D unclear. CDR1 SGHTA and CDR2 FQGTGA come from the germline V gene. CDR3 length equals 14 residues. Trimming took 1 base from V and 2 from J, leaving 6 bases between them. CDR3 in amino acids: CASSLSGAGNTIYF. The DNA of the CDR3 is TGTGCCAGCAGCTTAAGCGGGGCTGGAAACACCATATATTTT. Full variable domain (remainder filled in from reference TRBV7-3 and TRBJ1-3): GAGVSQTPSNKVTEKGKYVELRCDPISGHTALYWYRQSLGQGPEFLIYFQGTGAADDSGLPNDRFFAVRPEGSVSTLKIQRTERGDSAVYLCASSLSGAGNTIYFGEGSWLTVV.

The chain employs TRBV9 and TRBJ2-2; no clear D. The V end was cut by 2 bases, the J end by 7 bases, with 6 bases between. The CDR3 length is 12 residues. The germline V gene encodes CDR1 SGDLS and CDR2 YYNGEE. The CDR3 reads CASSVSGGELFF. The CDR3 bases are TGTGCCAGCAGCGTTTCCGGCGGGGAGCTGTTTTTT.

This sequence joins TRBV28 and TRBJ1-5, with no clear D. Between the trimmed V and J ends, which lost 5 bases and 3 bases, there was a span of 20 bases. In germline, CDR1 is MDHEN, CDR2 SYDVKM. The CDR3 length is 17 residues. The CDR3: CASSPPLKAGLNQPQHF. Written as DNA, the CDR3 is TGTGCCAGCAGTCCCCCTCTGAAGGCCGGACTCAATCAGCCCCAGCATTTT.

CDR3 protein: CASSDSGRGGELFF. The DNA of the CDR3 is TGTGCCAGCAGTGACAGCGGGAGAGGCGGGGAGCTGTTTTTT. This sequence joins TRBV6-4 and TRBJ2-2, with 8 nucleotides matching TRBD2. Germline CDR1 is MRHNA and CDR2 is SNTAGT. V lost 2 bases, J lost 7 bases, and 3 bases stayed unmatched. This CDR3 comprises 14 residues.

The V gene is TRBV6-6, the J gene TRBJ1-2; weak D call: TRBD1 (5 bases). V was clipped by 0 bases and J by 4 bases, with 12 bases between them. Germline V gives CDR1 MNHNY, CDR2 SVGAGI (reference sequence). This CDR3 is 15 amino acids long. The CDR3 coding sequence is TGTGCCAGCAGTTACTCTACGGACGGGACCTATGGCTACACCTTC. Amino acids: CASSYSTDGTYGYTF.

The chain uses TRBV28 and TRBJ2-4; possibly TRBD1 for D (5 bases). V dropped 6 bases and J dropped 5 bases, with 11 bases sitting between them. Per germline, CDR1 MDHEN and CDR2 SYDVKM. The CDR3 extends over 13 amino acids. The CDR3 DNA follows: TGTGCCAGCAGCCTCAGGGTCCAAAACATTCAGTACTTC. Amino acids: CASSLRVQNIQYF. The variable domain in full, completed from reference TRBV28 and TRBJ2-4, reads DVKVTQSSRYLVKRTGEKVFLECVQDMDHENMFWYRQDPGLGLRLIYFSYDVKMKEKGDIPEGYSVSREKKERFSLILESASTNQTSMYLCASSLRVQNIQYFGAGTRLSVL.

The chain employs TRBV10-1 and TRBJ2-1; D gene uncertain. CDR1 and CDR2 (germline): WNHNN, SYGVQD (reference sequence). This CDR3 is built from 12 residues. Deletions cut 3 bases from V and 6 bases from J, with 6 bases between. The CDR3 here is CASSDWGNEQFF. Here the CDR3 DNA reads TGCGCCAGCAGTGATTGGGGCAATGAGCAGTTCTTC.

The CDR3 loop reads CASSLAGQGNTGELFF. The CDR3 nucleotides are TGTGCCAGCAGCCTAGCGGGACAGGGCAACACCGGGGAGCTGTTTTTT. The chain joins TRBV5-5 to TRBJ2-2; D might be TRBD1 or TRBD2, each matching 9 bases. The CDR3 sequence is 16 residues long. With 4 bases removed from V and 2 bases from J, the gap between germline ends came to 15 bases. In germline, CDR1 is SGHKS, CDR2 YYEKEE (reference sequence).

This chain connects TRBV2 to TRBJ1-2, with D uncertain. Deletions cut 3 bases from V and 6 bases from J, with 11 bases between. The CDR3 contains 13 residues. Germline V gene sequence: CDR1 SNHLY, CDR2 FYNNEI. CDR3 loop: CASSEHTPNGYTF. The CDR3 region has the DNA TGTGCCAGCAGTGAGCACACCCCGAATGGCTACACCTTC.

The chain combines TRBV28 with TRBJ2-3, with 11 bases identical to TRBD2. The germline V gene has CDR1 MDHEN and CDR2 SYDVKM. V lost 5 bases, J lost 4 bases, and 8 bases stayed unmatched. This CDR3 region has 16 residues. The CDR3 protein is CASSVVAGGPPDTQYF. CDR3 DNA: TGTGCCAGCAGTGTGGTAGCGGGAGGGCCCCCAGATACGCAGTATTTT.

The chain is built from TRBV28 and TRBJ2-1; D is possibly TRBD2 (5 bases). This CDR3 spans 20 amino acids. CDR1 and CDR2 from the germline V gene are MDHEN and SYDVKM. Trimming shortened V by 3 bases and J by 0 bases, and 24 bases separated the two germline ends. CDR3 DNA sequence: TGTGCCAGCAGTTTGCAGTACGGGCGGGCCCAGCGGAGCTCCTACAATGAGCAGTTCTTC. It specifies CASSLQYGRAQRSSYNEQFF.

The chain uses TRBV30 and TRBJ2-2, with 8 bases that match TRBD2. Germline assignment: CDR1 GTSNPN and CDR2 SVGIG (reference sequence). The CDR3 is made up of 13 amino acids. Trimming took 7 bases from V and 4 from J; bases not matched to a gene: 5. As DNA, the CDR3 is TGTGCCTTCGGGAGGGTGATCACCGGGGAGCTGTTTTTT. Translating gives CAFGRVITGELFF.

The chain links TRBV27 to TRBJ2-1, with 8 bases lining up with TRBD2. After removal of 1 base from V and 5 bases from J, the junction contained 13 bases not matched to a gene. The CDR3 length is 18 residues. The V gene's germline CDR1 is MNHEY and CDR2 SMNVEV (reference sequence). The chain's CDR3 is CASSLWPSSGGPNNEQFF. In DNA, the CDR3 is TGTGCCAGCAGTTTATGGCCCTCTTCGGGAGGGCCGAACAATGAGCAGTTCTTC.

This chain connects TRBV2 to TRBJ2-7, with 8 bases that match TRBD2. Germline V gene lookup returns CDR1 SNHLY and CDR2 FYNNEI. V shed 9 bases, J shed 2 bases, and the junction held 24 bases outside the gene matches. This CDR3 spans 19 amino acids. This chain's CDR3 is CASSPWTAFSSGSPYEQYF. The CDR3 DNA is TGTGCCAGTAGCCCATGGACGGCATTTAGCAGCGGGAGCCCCTACGAGCAGTACTTC.

This chain uses TRBV10-1 with TRBJ1-4, with a possible D match to TRBD1 (5 bases). This CDR3 has 15 amino acids. The V gene lost 3 bases and the J gene lost 3 bases, with 11 bases spanning the gap. Germline V lookup: CDR1 WNHNN, CDR2 SYGVQD (reference sequence). This CDR3 is CASSEGTLPNEKLFF. For the CDR3, the DNA is TGCGCCAGCAGTGAAGGGACGCTTCCTAATGAAAAACTGTTTTTT.

This chain uses TRBV29-1 with TRBJ2-5, with 8 nucleotides matching TRBD2. The germline V gene encodes CDR1 SQVTM and CDR2 ANQGSEA. V lost 6 bases to trimming and J lost 5 bases; unmatched junction nucleotides: 11. CDR3 length: 14 residues. The CDR3 coding sequence is TGCAGCGTCGATCACACGAGGACTAGCGAGACCCAGTACTTC. Its translation is CSVDHTRTSETQYF.

This clone was seen once. The V call is TRBV11-2, the J call TRBJ1-1; D gene unclear. The V gene's germline CDR1 is SGHAT and CDR2 FQNNGV. The V and J ends lost 7 bases and 0 bases respectively, with 9 bases between them. The CDR3 sequence is 13 residues long. The CDR3 loop reads CASKGGLNTEAFF. The DNA for the CDR3 is TGTGCCAGCAAGGGTGGGTTGAACACTGAAGCTTTCTTT. The variable domain in full, with the rest retrieved from reference TRBV11-2 and TRBJ1-1, is EAGVAQSPRYKIIEKRQSVAFWCNPISGHATLYWYQQILGQGPKLLIQFQNNGVVDDSQLPKDRFSAERLKGVDSTLKIQPAKLEDSAVYLCASKGGLNTEAFFGQGTRLTVV.

The rearrangement uses TRBV18 and TRBJ1-2; D remains ambiguous. V lost 5 bases, J lost 3 bases, and 10 bases lay in between. This CDR3 spans 13 amino acids. Germline assignment: CDR1 KGHSH and CDR2 LQKENI. CDR3 coding DNA: TGTGCCAGCTCAGGGATTCAGGACTATGGCTACACCTTC. Amino acid sequence: CASSGIQDYGYTF.

This clone was recorded once. This chain uses TRBV11-2 with TRBJ2-1, with a weak D call TRBD2 (6 bases). In germline, CDR1 is SGHAT, CDR2 FQNNGV. The CDR3 spans 15 residues. Deletions cut 3 bases from V and 5 bases from J, with 14 bases between. The chain's CDR3 is CASSFLGTPHNEQFF. Here the CDR3 DNA reads TGTGCCAGCAGCTTTCTGGGGACTCCCCACAATGAGCAGTTCTTC.

This chain joins TRBV10-3 and TRBJ1-6; 8 bases line up with TRBD1. CDR3 size: 12 residues. Germline V gene sequence: CDR1 ENHRY, CDR2 SYGVKD. With V trimmed by 11 bases and J by 7 bases, 4 bases remained unmatched. For the CDR3, the DNA is TGTGCCGTAACAGGGGGGAATTCACCCCTCCACTTT. Translated: CAVTGGNSPLHF.

The J gene is TRBJ1-1, the V gene TRBV10-3; TRBD1 matches 7 bases. The V and J ends lost 2 bases and 1 base, in that order; junction bases with no gene match: 7. CDR3 length: 16 amino acids. Looked up from germline, CDR1 is ENHRY and CDR2 is SYGVKD. The CDR3, as DNA: TGTGCCATCAGTGAGACAAGGGGACAGCCGAACACTGAAGCTTTCTTT. Translation gives CAISETRGQPNTEAFF.